One sample yielded the 27 T cell receptor beta chains listed below, sequenced in a study of blood T cell repertoires in COVID-19. Clones were sequenced by immunoSEQ multiplex PCR, and TCRdb holds only the in-frame ones, with some missing. The table has roughly 200,000 clones, 90% seen once; the top ten hold approximately 0.5%. Sequences were obtained from peripheral blood. These receptors were taken from a man aged 50 to 59 with acute or convalescent COVID-19.

The rearrangement links TRBV9 to TRBJ2-7; 12 bases match TRBD2. Unmatched junction bases numbered 6, after V lost 4 bases and J lost 4 bases. CDR1 SGDLS and CDR2 YYNGEE come from the germline V gene. This CDR3 spans 15 amino acids. DNA for the CDR3: TGTGCCAGCAGCCCTGGGGGGACTAGCGGGTACGAGCAGTACTTC. Residues: CASSPGGTSGYEQYF.

V and J are TRBV28 and TRBJ1-3; 7 bases map to TRBD1. Germline V gives CDR1 MDHEN, CDR2 SYDVKM. V was clipped by 6 bases and J by 9 bases; unmatched bases: 8. The CDR3 length is 13 residues. CDR3 loop: CASSTTGESTIYF. The CDR3 DNA reads as TGTGCCAGCAGCACCACAGGGGAGAGCACCATATATTTT. Drawing the rest from reference TRBV28 and TRBJ1-3, the complete variable domain is DVKVTQSSRYLVKRTGEKVFLECVQDMDHENMFWYRQDPGLGLRLIYFSYDVKMKEKGDIPEGYSVSREKKERFSLILESASTNQTSMYLCASSTTGESTIYFGEGSWLTVV.

The gene calls are TRBV4-2 and TRBJ1-4; no clear D. The V gene lost 0 bases and the J gene lost 0 bases, with 8 bases spanning the gap. Germline values: CDR1 LGHNA, CDR2 YNFKEQ. The CDR3 has 16 amino acids. The CDR3 protein is CASSQERGTTNEKLFF. The DNA for the CDR3 is TGTGCCAGCAGCCAAGAACGCGGAACAACTAATGAAAAACTGTTTTTT.

The rearrangement joins TRBV12-3 or TRBV12-4 to TRBJ1-2; no definite D call. The length of the CDR3 is 11 residues. V gave up 7 bases and J gave up 6 bases, with 9 bases separating them. The CDR3 protein is CASTSRDGYTF. DNA of the CDR3: TGTGCCAGCACCTCACGCGATGGCTACACCTTC.

The J gene is TRBJ2-5, the V gene TRBV7-2, with TRBD2 as a possible D gene (6 bases). The CDR3 length is 13 residues. V was shortened by 3 bases and J by 2 bases, with 7 bases between the two germline ends. CDR1 is SGHTA and CDR2 is FQGNSA in the germline V gene. The CDR3 loop is CASSFSGQETQYF. The CDR3, as DNA: TGTGCCAGCAGCTTCAGCGGGCAAGAGACCCAGTACTTC.

The V call is TRBV23-1, the J call TRBJ2-5; weak D call: TRBD2 (6 bases). TRBV23-1 is sorted into the ORF group, with uncertain function. The V and J ends lost 0 bases and 5 bases respectively, with 13 bases between them. CDR3 size: 15 residues. The CDR3 DNA follows: TGCGCCAGCAGTCAATCGCGGGGCCCGGAGGAGACCCAGTACTTC. The encoded protein is CASSQSRGPEETQYF.

J is TRBJ1-2 and V is TRBV19; 10 nucleotides align to TRBD1. Germline trimming cut 2 bases from V and 3 bases from J; bases unmatched to any gene: 6. CDR3 length: 16 residues. Germline-derived CDR1 and CDR2 are LNHDA and SQIVND (reference sequence). CDR3 nucleotides: TGTGCCAGTAGTATATCGTGGACAGGGGGAGACTATGGCTACACCTTC. Translating gives CASSISWTGGDYGYTF.

The V gene is TRBV9, the J gene TRBJ2-6; weak D call: TRBD2 (5 bases). Germline CDR1 is SGDLS and CDR2 is YYNGEE. V was trimmed by 3 bases and J by 2 bases, leaving 12 bases between them. This CDR3 has 16 amino acids. The CDR3 is CASSAPDYTGANVLTF. The CDR3 DNA sequence: TGTGCCAGCAGCGCACCCGACTATACTGGGGCCAACGTCCTGACTTTC.

The table lists this clone with a count of one. The V call is TRBV19, the J call TRBJ1-1, with 8 bases matching TRBD1. This CDR3 is built from 17 residues. Trimming removed 3 bases from V and 0 bases from J; junction bases left unmatched: 9. Germline V CDR1 and CDR2: LNHDA, SQIVND (reference sequence). The CDR3 protein is CASSIDRGSRMNTEAFF. The CDR3 DNA reads as TGTGCCAGTAGTATCGACAGGGGAAGTCGCATGAACACTGAAGCTTTCTTT.

The chain has TRBV4-3 and TRBJ2-1, with D perhaps matching TRBD2 (7 bases). Trimming took 6 bases from V and 2 from J, leaving 14 bases between them. Germline values: CDR1 LGHNA, CDR2 YSLEER. This CDR3 comprises 15 residues. Here the CDR3 DNA reads TGCGCCAGCAGGGATATGGGGGGGCCCTACAATGAGCAGTTCTTC. Protein sequence: CASRDMGGPYNEQFF.

The table lists this clone with a count of one. The chain recombines TRBV4-2 with TRBJ1-3, with a possible D match to TRBD1 (5 bases). This CDR3 region has 14 residues. Between the trimmed V and J ends, which lost 0 bases and 7 bases, there was a span of 10 bases. The germline gives CDR1 LGHNA, CDR2 YNFKEQ. CDR3 nucleotides: TGTGCCAGCAGCCAAGATCCAGGGAGGAACACCATATATTTT. Protein sequence: CASSQDPGRNTIYF.

The genes are TRBV7-3 and TRBJ2-1, with D perhaps matching TRBD2 (6 bases). Looked up from germline, CDR1 is SGHTA and CDR2 is FQGTGA. The V and J ends lost 7 bases and 10 bases respectively, with 26 bases between them. The CDR3 spans 16 residues. The DNA for the CDR3 is TGTGCCAGCACCCCCCAGGGCAGGGTCCCGGGGGAGGAGCAGTTCTTC. This translates into CASTPQGRVPGEEQFF.

The rearrangement uses TRBV5-1 and TRBJ1-1; the D is unclear. CDR3 length: 14 amino acids. The V and J ends lost 3 bases and 4 bases respectively, with 13 bases between them. Germline-derived CDR1 and CDR2 are SGHRS and YFSETQ. CDR3 region: CASSSREEGTEAFF. In DNA, the CDR3 is TGCGCCAGCAGCTCAAGGGAAGAGGGCACTGAAGCTTTCTTT.

V is TRBV5-1 and J is TRBJ1-2; no clear D gene. The CDR3 has 13 amino acids. V was trimmed by 0 bases and J by 5 bases, leaving 8 bases between them. CDR1 is SGHRS, CDR2 YFSETQ, per germline. The CDR3 spells CASSLGRTYGYTF. CDR3 sequence (DNA): TGCGCCAGCAGCTTGGGGCGGACTTATGGCTACACCTTC.

The sample holds a few counts of this clone. The V and J genes are TRBV13 and TRBJ1-1; 10 nucleotides match TRBD1. This CDR3 region has 15 residues. V lost 5 bases to trimming and J lost 1 base; unmatched junction nucleotides: 4. Looked up from germline, CDR1 is PRHDT and CDR2 is FYEKMQ (reference sequence). CDR3 in DNA: TGTGCCAGCAGCCGGTGGACAGGGGGGAACACTGAAGCTTTCTTT. Translated: CASSRWTGGNTEAFF. The entire variable domain, with the rest obtained from reference TRBV13 and TRBJ1-1, is as follows: AAGVIQSPRHLIKEKRETATLKCYPIPRHDTVYWYQQGPGQDPQFLISFYEKMQSDKGSIPDRFSAQQFSDYHSELNMSSLELGDSALYFCASSRWTGGNTEAFFGQGTRLTVV.

V is TRBV9 and J is TRBJ2-1; TRBD2 matches 10 bases. CDR1 SGDLS and CDR2 YYNGEE come from the germline V gene. The CDR3 totals 15 residues. Trimming took 7 bases from V and 7 from J; bases not matched to a gene: 11. The CDR3 DNA reads TGTGCCAGCGGTCCGAGCGGGGGGGTAGATAATGAGCAGTTCTTC. It codes for CASGPSGGVDNEQFF.

The chain couples TRBV2 to TRBJ1-1; 7 bases agree with TRBD1. Germline CDR1 reads SNHLY; CDR2 reads FYNNEI. V was clipped by 6 bases and J by 0 bases; unmatched bases: 1. There are 13 residues in the CDR3. CDR3 DNA: TGTGCCAGCAGGGGGACAGTGAACACTGAAGCTTTCTTT. It codes for CASRGTVNTEAFF.

This chain links TRBV30 with TRBJ2-2; TRBD2 is a possible D gene (6 bases). Trimming pared 1 base from V and 4 bases from J, leaving 10 bases between. The germline V gene encodes CDR1 GTSNPN and CDR2 SVGIG (reference sequence). This CDR3 contains 14 residues. Here the CDR3 DNA reads TGTGCCTGGAGTGAACTAGCTTTCACCGGGGAGCTGTTTTTT. It translates to CAWSELAFTGELFF. Full variable domain (rest looked up from reference TRBV30 and TRBJ2-2): SQTIHQWPATLVQPVGSPLSLECTVEGTSNPNLYWYRQAAGRGLQLLFYSVGIGQISSEVPQNLSASRPQDRQFILSSKKLLLSDSGFYLCAWSELAFTGELFFGEGSRLTVL.

The rearrangement links TRBV7-9 to TRBJ2-3; D is uncertain. V lost 0 bases and J lost 0, with 10 bases in between. The CDR3 loop spans 16 amino acids. Germline lookup yields CDR1 SEHNR and CDR2 FQNEAQ (reference sequence). CDR3 in amino acids: CASSLASGYSTDTQYF. As DNA, the CDR3 is TGTGCCAGCAGCTTAGCTTCAGGTTATAGCACAGATACGCAGTATTTT.

V usage is TRBV5-4 and J usage is TRBJ1-1; 8 bases fit TRBD1. The CDR3 sequence is 16 residues long. Unmatched junction bases numbered 8, after V lost 4 bases and J lost 0 bases. Germline lookup yields CDR1 SGHNT and CDR2 YYREEE (reference sequence). CDR3 nucleotides: TGTGCCAGCAGCCGTCCCGGGACAGGTATGAACACTGAAGCTTTCTTT. Translation gives CASSRPGTGMNTEAFF.

The rearrangement uses TRBV28 and TRBJ2-7, with a tentative D call TRBD1 (6 bases). V lost 6 bases and J lost 0, with 9 bases in between. There are 13 residues in the CDR3. CDR1 and CDR2 (germline): MDHEN, SYDVKM. CDR3 coding DNA: TGTGCCAGCAGGACAGGCGCCTCCTACGAGCAGTACTTC. Its translation is CASRTGASYEQYF.

The chain recombines TRBV6-5 with TRBJ2-1; D possibly corresponds to TRBD1 (6 bases). Deletions cut 1 base from V and 6 bases from J, with 10 bases between. The CDR3 covers 14 residues. The V gene's germline CDR1 is MNHEY and CDR2 SVGAGI. In DNA form, the CDR3 reads TGTGCCAGCAGTTACTACACAGGGTTCAATGAGCAGTTCTTC. Its protein is CASSYYTGFNEQFF.

This sequence joins TRBV29-1 and TRBJ1-5, with 8 positions matching TRBD1. CDR1 is SQVTM, CDR2 ANQGSEA, per germline. This CDR3 has 14 amino acids. With 6 bases clipped from V and 2 bases from J, the junction kept 6 bases outside the gene matches. The CDR3 bases are TGCAGCGTCGGACAGGGCATTGGCAATCAGCCCCAGCATTTT. This translates into CSVGQGIGNQPQHF.

The chain employs TRBV4-1 and TRBJ1-1; 7 nucleotides agree with TRBD1. V shed 4 bases, J shed 6 bases, and the junction held 8 bases outside the gene matches. The CDR3 is 14 residues long. Looked up from germline, CDR1 is MGHRA and CDR2 is YSYEKL. DNA of the CDR3: TGCGCCAGCAGCCCCCCCAACAGGGGTGCTGAAGCTTTCTTT. Its translation: CASSPPNRGAEAFF.

The chain uses TRBV4-3 and TRBJ2-3; TRBD1 agrees at 10 bases. CDR1 is LGHNA, CDR2 YSLEER, per germline. The CDR3 is 15 amino acids. Trimming took 3 bases from V and 4 from J; bases not matched to a gene: 4. CDR3 region: CASSQGQGSSDTQYF. For the CDR3, the DNA is TGCGCCAGCAGCCAGGGACAGGGGAGTTCAGATACGCAGTATTTT.

The chain recombines TRBV6-5 with TRBJ2-7, with 7 positions matching TRBD1. The CDR3 totals 13 residues. V was clipped by 9 bases and J by 4 bases; unmatched bases: 9. CDR1 and CDR2 from the germline V gene are MNHEY and SVGAGI. The CDR3 sequence is CASRGQALYEQYF. The CDR3 bases are TGTGCCAGTCGTGGACAGGCCCTTTACGAGCAGTACTTC.

This clone was counted a few times. This chain uses TRBV25-1 with TRBJ1-5; D is ambiguous. The CDR3 has 14 amino acids. Trimming stripped 8 bases from V and 3 bases from J, with 14 bases between. The V gene's germline CDR1 is MGHDK and CDR2 SYGVNS. CDR3 in amino acids: CASSHQVTNQPQHF. In nucleotides, the CDR3 is TGTGCCAGCTCCCATCAGGTTACCAATCAGCCCCAGCATTTT. Looking up the rest from reference TRBV25-1 and TRBJ1-5 gives the full variable domain: EADIYQTPRYLVIGTGKKITLECSQTMGHDKMYWYQQDPGMELHLIHYSYGVNSTEKGDLSSESTVSRIRTEHFPLTLESARPSHTSQYLCASSHQVTNQPQHFGDGTRLSIL.